This is a list of T cell receptor beta chains from one sample in a study of beta chain features in type 1 diabetes. Sequencing used immunoSEQ multiplex PCR; TCRdb keeps in-frame clones, though not all of them. The sample yields 500,000 to 650,000 clones, over 10% seen once. Specimen: naive CD4+ T cells from blood. Source of these receptors: a young man with type 1 diabetes. CDR3s include the opening cysteine and the closing phenylalanine or tryptophan. D genes are given only for firm matches. Rows give clone size only sometimes, using once, few, many, or a class for an expanded clone.

cdr3_aa: CASSDRDREYYEQYF
cdr3_nt: TGTGCCAGCAGTGACCGGGACAGGGAATACTACGAGCAGTACTTC
d_call: TRBD1
v_call: TRBV28
clone_size: few
j_call: TRBJ2-7

cdr3_aa: CASSEPWTDIQYF
cdr3_nt: TGTGCCAGCAGTGAACCATGGACGGACATTCAGTACTTC
d_call: NA
v_call: TRBV6-1
clone_size: few
j_call: TRBJ2-4

cdr3_aa: CASSQEGAYEQYF
cdr3_nt: TGCGCCAGCAGCCAAGAGGGGGCCTACGAGCAGTACTTC
d_call: NA
v_call: TRBV4-3
clone_size: NA
j_call: TRBJ2-7

cdr3_aa: CASSPGAYEQYF
cdr3_nt: TGTGCCAGCAGCCCGGGAGCGTACGAGCAGTACTTC
d_call: NA
v_call: TRBV11-3
clone_size: NA
j_call: TRBJ2-7

cdr3_aa: CAISRLAGGRDEQFF
cdr3_nt: TGTGCCATCAGCAGACTAGCGGGGGGCCGGGATGAGCAGTTCTTC
d_call: TRBD2
v_call: TRBV10-3
clone_size: NA
j_call: TRBJ2-1

cdr3_aa: CASSVGDTSGANVLTF
cdr3_nt: TGTGCCAGCAGCGTAGGCGATACGTCCGGGGCCAACGTCCTGACTTTC
d_call: NA
v_call: TRBV9
clone_size: few
j_call: TRBJ2-6

cdr3_aa: CSAGSNQPQHF
cdr3_nt: TGCAGCGCTGGGAGCAATCAGCCCCAGCATTTT
d_call: NA
v_call: TRBV29-1
clone_size: few
j_call: TRBJ1-5

cdr3_aa: CSVFPPILGETQYF
cdr3_nt: TGCAGCGTTTTCCCTCCTATCCTGGGAGAGACCCAGTACTTC
d_call: NA
v_call: TRBV29-1
clone_size: NA
j_call: TRBJ2-5

cdr3_aa: CASSPGRDYEQYF
cdr3_nt: TGTGCCAGCTCACCGGGACGGGACTACGAGCAGTACTTC
d_call: NA
v_call: TRBV18
clone_size: NA
j_call: TRBJ2-7

cdr3_aa: CASSHPGAKNIQYF
cdr3_nt: TGCGCCAGCAGCCATCCGGGAGCCAAAAACATTCAGTACTTC
d_call: NA
v_call: TRBV5-1
clone_size: few
j_call: TRBJ2-4

cdr3_aa: CASSPTEGTGELFF
cdr3_nt: TGTGCCAGCAGTCCCACAGAAGGGACCGGGGAGCTGTTTTTT
d_call: NA
v_call: TRBV6-1
clone_size: few
j_call: TRBJ2-2

cdr3_aa: CAWSGGGSSYNSPLHF
cdr3_nt: TGTGCCTGGAGTGGTGGGGGGAGCTCCTATAATTCACCCCTCCACTTT
d_call: NA
v_call: TRBV30
clone_size: few
j_call: TRBJ1-6

cdr3_aa: CASSPQTRGTEAFF
cdr3_nt: TGTGCCAGCAGCCCACAGACAAGGGGAACTGAAGCTTTCTTT
d_call: NA
v_call: TRBV7-2
clone_size: once
j_call: TRBJ1-1

cdr3_aa: CASSQMVQGGNEQFF
cdr3_nt: TGTGCCAGCAGCCAGATGGTACAGGGCGGCAATGAGCAGTTCTTC
d_call: NA
v_call: TRBV14
clone_size: few
j_call: TRBJ2-1

cdr3_aa: CASSTGPPGLYGYTF
cdr3_nt: TGTGCCAGCAGTACGGGACCGCCGGGCCTCTATGGCTACACCTTC
d_call: NA
v_call: TRBV6-5
clone_size: few
j_call: TRBJ1-2

cdr3_aa: CASSRYGTYEQYF
cdr3_nt: TGTGCCAGTAGTAGGTACGGGACCTACGAGCAGTACTTC
d_call: NA
v_call: TRBV19
clone_size: NA
j_call: TRBJ2-7

cdr3_aa: CASSPRTANRQETQYF
cdr3_nt: TGTGCCAGCAGCCCAAGGACAGCGAATCGACAAGAGACCCAGTACTTC
d_call: NA
v_call: TRBV13
clone_size: few
j_call: TRBJ2-5

cdr3_aa: CSAATGGEKTQYF
cdr3_nt: TGCAGCGCCGCGACAGGGGGCGAGAAGACCCAGTACTTC
d_call: TRBD1
v_call: TRBV29-1
clone_size: few
j_call: TRBJ2-5

cdr3_aa: CASSPGLGSRRPYGNTIYF
cdr3_nt: TGCGCCAGCAGCCCGGGTTTGGGCAGTCGGAGGCCCTATGGAAACACCATATATTTT
d_call: NA
v_call: TRBV5-1
clone_size: few
j_call: TRBJ1-3

cdr3_aa: CASSDYRAATNEKLFF
cdr3_nt: TGTGCCAGCAGTGATTACAGGGCTGCAACTAATGAAAAACTGTTTTTT
d_call: NA
v_call: TRBV25-1
clone_size: few
j_call: TRBJ1-4

cdr3_aa: CSVFSQTHRVGAFF
cdr3_nt: TGCAGCGTTTTCTCACAGACCCACCGAGTGGGAGCTTTCTTT
d_call: NA
v_call: TRBV29-1
clone_size: NA
j_call: TRBJ1-1

cdr3_aa: CASSLLGLNTEAFF
cdr3_nt: TGTGCCAGCAGCTTATTGGGTCTAAACACTGAAGCTTTCTTT
d_call: NA
v_call: TRBV7-9
clone_size: NA
j_call: TRBJ1-1

cdr3_aa: CASSPDPASEQYF
cdr3_nt: TGTGCCAGCTCACCAGATCCAGCCAGCGAGCAGTACTTC
d_call: NA
v_call: TRBV18
clone_size: NA
j_call: TRBJ2-7

cdr3_aa: CASSDQGNQPQHF
cdr3_nt: TGCGCCAGCAGTGATCAGGGGAATCAGCCCCAGCATTTT
d_call: NA
v_call: TRBV10-1
clone_size: NA
j_call: TRBJ1-5

cdr3_aa: CASSLVNGNNEQFF
cdr3_nt: TGTGCCAGCAGCTTAGTAAACGGTAACAATGAGCAGTTCTTC
d_call: NA
v_call: TRBV11-2
clone_size: NA
j_call: TRBJ2-1

cdr3_aa: CASSPSSGGAENIQYF
cdr3_nt: TGTGCCAGCAGCCCTTCTAGCGGGGGGGCCGAAAACATTCAGTACTTC
d_call: TRBD2
v_call: TRBV7-2
clone_size: few
j_call: TRBJ2-4

cdr3_aa: CSVSPTRDTTINYGYTF
cdr3_nt: TGCAGCGTTTCCCCAACCAGGGATACGACGATTAACTATGGCTACACCTTC
d_call: NA
v_call: TRBV29-1
clone_size: few
j_call: TRBJ1-2

cdr3_aa: CSVEPRDRVRGYTF
cdr3_nt: TGCAGCGTTGAACCCCGGGACAGGGTCCGTGGCTACACCTTC
d_call: TRBD1
v_call: TRBV29-1
clone_size: NA
j_call: TRBJ1-2

cdr3_aa: CASRSSGGTDTQYF
cdr3_nt: TGTGCCAGCAGATCAAGTGGGGGCACAGATACGCAGTATTTT
d_call: NA
v_call: TRBV13
clone_size: few
j_call: TRBJ2-3

cdr3_aa: CASSPVGGQETQYF
cdr3_nt: TGTGCCAGCAGCCCGGTTGGCGGGCAAGAGACCCAGTACTTC
d_call: NA
v_call: TRBV7-9
clone_size: NA
j_call: TRBJ2-5

cdr3_aa: CASSIIGTEETQYF
cdr3_nt: TGTGCCAGTAGTATAATCGGCACAGAAGAGACCCAGTACTTC
d_call: NA
v_call: TRBV19
clone_size: NA
j_call: TRBJ2-5

cdr3_aa: CASSFSTTNEKLFF
cdr3_nt: TGCGCCAGCAGCTTCAGCACAACTAATGAAAAACTGTTTTTT
d_call: NA
v_call: TRBV5-1
clone_size: NA
j_call: TRBJ1-4

cdr3_aa: CASSSRSGSETQYF
cdr3_nt: TGCGCCAGCAGCTCTCGGTCCGGCTCAGAAACCCAGTACTTC
d_call: NA
v_call: TRBV4-1
clone_size: NA
j_call: TRBJ2-5

cdr3_aa: CASSLTGNQPQHF
cdr3_nt: TGTGCCAGCAGCCTGACAGGGAATCAGCCCCAGCATTTT
d_call: TRBD1
v_call: TRBV6-1
clone_size: once
j_call: TRBJ1-5

cdr3_aa: CASSTTAGEQFF
cdr3_nt: TGTGCCAGCTCAACAACCGCGGGGGAGCAGTTCTTC
d_call: NA
v_call: TRBV15
clone_size: few
j_call: TRBJ2-1

cdr3_aa: CASSQGTPSNEQFF
cdr3_nt: TGCGCCAGCAGCCAAGGGACACCCTCCAATGAGCAGTTCTTC
d_call: NA
v_call: TRBV4-3
clone_size: few
j_call: TRBJ2-1

cdr3_aa: CASRGPRETQYF
cdr3_nt: TGTGCCAGCAGGGGTCCCCGGGAGACCCAGTACTTC
d_call: NA
v_call: TRBV28
clone_size: few
j_call: TRBJ2-5

cdr3_aa: CASNAGGAGTGELFF
cdr3_nt: TGTGCCAGCAACGCGGGAGGGGCTGGCACCGGGGAGCTGTTTTTT
d_call: TRBD2
v_call: TRBV2
clone_size: NA
j_call: TRBJ2-2

cdr3_aa: CASGGTDTQYF
cdr3_nt: TGTGCCAGCGGAGGCACAGATACGCAGTATTTT
d_call: NA
v_call: TRBV2
clone_size: NA
j_call: TRBJ2-3

cdr3_aa: CASTLGDRGVTNEKLFF
cdr3_nt: TGTGCCAGCACCCTTGGGGACAGGGGTGTTACTAATGAAAAACTGTTTTTT
d_call: TRBD1
v_call: TRBV25-1
clone_size: few
j_call: TRBJ1-4

cdr3_aa: CASSQFFSGANVLTF
cdr3_nt: TGCGCCAGCAGTCAATTTTTTTCTGGGGCCAACGTCCTGACTTTC
d_call: NA
v_call: TRBV23-1
clone_size: NA
j_call: TRBJ2-6

cdr3_aa: CASSPGQGPEQYF
cdr3_nt: TGTGCCAGCAGTCCAGGACAGGGACCCGAGCAGTACTTC
d_call: TRBD1
v_call: TRBV28
clone_size: NA
j_call: TRBJ2-7

cdr3_aa: CASSQDPSGSTGETQYF
cdr3_nt: TGTGCCAGCAGCCAAGACCCCTCGGGGAGCACGGGAGAGACCCAGTACTTC
d_call: NA
v_call: TRBV4-2
clone_size: NA
j_call: TRBJ2-5

cdr3_aa: CASRGLAASGELFF
cdr3_nt: TGTGCCAGCAGAGGACTAGCGGCGTCTGGGGAGCTGTTTTTT
d_call: TRBD2
v_call: TRBV2
clone_size: few
j_call: TRBJ2-2

cdr3_aa: CASSPPPNQPQHF
cdr3_nt: TGTGCCAGCAGCCCTCCACCTAATCAGCCCCAGCATTTT
d_call: NA
v_call: TRBV28
clone_size: few
j_call: TRBJ1-5

cdr3_aa: CASSEYTGGHEQYF
cdr3_nt: TGTGCCAGCAGTGAATATACGGGGGGGCACGAGCAGTACTTC
d_call: TRBD2
v_call: TRBV25-1
clone_size: few
j_call: TRBJ2-7

cdr3_aa: CAITDGAKSGTQYF
cdr3_nt: TGTGCCATCACAGACGGGGCCAAGTCGGGTACGCAGTATTTT
d_call: NA
v_call: TRBV10-3
clone_size: NA
j_call: TRBJ2-3

cdr3_aa: CASSLWGDRGRGKQFF
cdr3_nt: TGTGCCAGCAGTTTATGGGGGGACAGGGGGCGCGGTAAGCAGTTCTTC
d_call: TRBD1
v_call: TRBV27
clone_size: few
j_call: TRBJ2-1

cdr3_aa: CASSVGAGLNTEAFF
cdr3_nt: TGTGCCAGCAGCGTAGGAGCAGGGCTGAACACTGAAGCTTTCTTT
d_call: NA
v_call: TRBV9
clone_size: few
j_call: TRBJ1-1

cdr3_aa: CASSVDGSNQPQHF
cdr3_nt: TGTGCCAGCAGCGTCGACGGGAGCAATCAGCCCCAGCATTTT
d_call: NA
v_call: TRBV9
clone_size: NA
j_call: TRBJ1-5